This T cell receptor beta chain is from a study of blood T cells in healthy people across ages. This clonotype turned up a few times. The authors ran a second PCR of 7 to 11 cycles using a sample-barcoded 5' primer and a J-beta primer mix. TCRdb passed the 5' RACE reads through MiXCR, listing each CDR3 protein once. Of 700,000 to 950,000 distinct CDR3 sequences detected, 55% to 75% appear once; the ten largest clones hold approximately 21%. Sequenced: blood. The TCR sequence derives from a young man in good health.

The CDR3 coding sequence is TGTGCCAGCAGCTTTAGTTCAGGACAGTACTATGGCTACACCTTC. Translation gives CASSFSSGQYYGYTF. The chain employs TRBV7-2 and TRBJ1-2, with D possibly matching TRBD1 (6 bases). The V end lost 3 bases, the J end lost 3 bases, and 14 bases lay between the germline ends. Per germline, CDR1 SGHTA and CDR2 FQGNSA. This CDR3 has 15 residues.